These 26 T cell receptor beta chains originate from one sample sequenced in a study of blood T cell repertoires in COVID-19. Data came from immunoSEQ multiplex PCR; TCRdb stores just in-frame clones and leaves some out. The table has about 170,000 clones, around 80% seen once. Sequenced sample: peripheral blood. These receptors were collected from a woman aged 70-85 years who had recovered from COVID-19.

The chain is built from TRBV24-1 and TRBJ2-7; possibly TRBD2 for D (5 bases). Germline V gene sequence: CDR1 KGHDR, CDR2 SFDVKD. This CDR3 has 13 residues. V dropped 5 bases and J dropped 2 bases, with 9 bases sitting between them. This chain's CDR3 is CATSADGAYEQYF. In DNA form, the CDR3 reads TGTGCCACCAGTGCCGACGGGGCCTACGAGCAGTACTTC.

J is TRBJ1-4 and V is TRBV20-1; TRBD1 is a possible D gene (5 bases). The germline V gene has CDR1 DFQATT and CDR2 SNEGSKA (reference sequence). V lost 3 bases, J lost 2 bases, and 7 bases lay in between. The CDR3 consists of 13 residues. The CDR3 region has the DNA TGCAGTGCTAGTAGGGGTACTAATGAAAAACTGTTTTTT. This gives the protein CSASRGTNEKLFF.

J is TRBJ2-3 and V is TRBV7-2; 11 nucleotides agree with TRBD2. CDR3 length: 17 amino acids. Germline V CDR1 and CDR2: SGHTA, FQGNSA. V dropped 5 bases and J dropped 2; count of bases not matched to a gene: 9. This CDR3 reads CASSGGLAARATDTQYF. The CDR3 DNA sequence: TGTGCCAGCAGCGGGGGACTAGCGGCCCGAGCCACAGATACGCAGTATTTT.

The chain carries TRBV7-2 and TRBJ2-3; the D gene is possibly TRBD2 (5 bases). The CDR3 is 16 amino acids. Germline values: CDR1 SGHTA, CDR2 FQGNSA. V was cut by 1 base and J by 4 bases, with 15 bases left in between. CDR3 residues: CASSLGPADGADTQYF. CDR3 DNA: TGTGCCAGCAGCTTAGGGCCAGCGGATGGGGCAGATACGCAGTATTTT.

The rearrangement joins TRBV28 to TRBJ2-2, with 8 bases fitting TRBD2. Losses at the gene ends were 4 bases for V and 7 bases for J; bases not matched to a gene: 5. The CDR3 is 14 amino acids. In germline, CDR1 is MDHEN, CDR2 SYDVKM. The CDR3 protein is CASSSRGGGGELFF. Written as DNA, the CDR3 is TGTGCCAGCAGTTCCCGGGGGGGCGGCGGGGAGCTGTTTTTT.

Turning to this clone: At one end the junction does not follow the germline gene, possibly because of a read error. The chain joins TRBV28 to TRBJ1-4; TRBD1 agrees at 8 bases. This CDR3 region has 17 residues. CDR1 and CDR2 (germline): MDHEN, SYDVKM. The CDR3 DNA reads as TGTGCTAGCAGCAAAGACAGGGGCCGCTCCCCCTATGAAAAACTGTTTTTT. It specifies CASSKDRGRSPYEKLFF.

The chain links TRBV9 to TRBJ1-1; a weak D match, TRBD1 (6 bases). Germline CDR1 and CDR2: SGDLS and YYNGEE. Trimming left V 0 bases short and J 5 bases short, with 8 bases between. The CDR3 has 13 residues. CDR3 loop: CASSVEGGTEAFF. In DNA form, the CDR3 reads TGTGCCAGCAGCGTAGAAGGGGGTACTGAAGCTTTCTTT.

The chain recombines TRBV30 with TRBJ1-4; D may be TRBD1 (6 bases). CDR3 size: 13 residues. V was clipped by 1 base and J by 8 bases, with 11 bases between them. The germline V gene has CDR1 GTSNPN and CDR2 SVGIG (reference sequence). CDR3 sequence (DNA): TGTGCCTGGAGTGGGGGGCCAGGAGAAAAACTGTTTTTT. Encoded protein: CAWSGGPGEKLFF.

This chain uses TRBV9 with TRBJ1-4; 8 bases match TRBD1. The germline CDR1 and CDR2 sequences are SGDLS and YYNGEE. This CDR3 spans 14 amino acids. V dropped 3 bases and J dropped 7; count of bases not matched to a gene: 5. CDR3 DNA sequence: TGTGCCAGCAGCGGCGACAGGGGTAGTGAAAAACTGTTTTTT. As protein: CASSGDRGSEKLFF. Filled out from reference TRBV9 and TRBJ1-4, the complete variable domain reads DSGVTQTPKHLITATGQRVTLRCSPRSGDLSVYWYQQSLDQGLQFLIQYYNGEERAKGNILERFSAQQFPDLHSELNLSSLELGDSALYFCASSGDRGSEKLFFGSGTQLSVL.

This clone was observed many times. The chain carries TRBV18 and TRBJ1-2, with TRBD1 as a possible D gene (6 bases). V lost 0 bases and J lost 2, with 16 bases in between. The CDR3 sequence is 17 residues long. The germline V gene has CDR1 KGHSH and CDR2 LQKENI. This CDR3 is CASSPPGRTAQNYGYTF. The CDR3 DNA follows: TGTGCCAGCTCACCACCGGGAAGGACAGCTCAAAACTATGGCTACACCTTC.

This chain links TRBV30 with TRBJ1-3; TRBD1 aligns across 7 bases. V was pared by 4 bases and J by 4 bases, with 4 bases of the junction left unmatched. CDR3 size: 13 residues. Germline CDR1 is GTSNPN and CDR2 is SVGIG (reference sequence). The CDR3 DNA is TGTGCCTGGACTACAGGGGAGGGAAACACCATATATTTT. Translation gives CAWTTGEGNTIYF. The variable domain in full, completed from reference TRBV30 and TRBJ1-3, reads SQTIHQWPATLVQPVGSPLSLECTVEGTSNPNLYWYRQAAGRGLQLLFYSVGIGQISSEVPQNLSASRPQDRQFILSSKKLLLSDSGFYLCAWTTGEGNTIYFGEGSWLTVV.

The J gene is TRBJ2-5, the V gene TRBV6-2 or TRBV6-3; 10 nucleotides align to TRBD1. Germline V lookup: CDR1 MNHEY, CDR2 SVGEGT. The CDR3 has 14 amino acids. V was clipped by 2 bases and J by 4 bases; unmatched bases: 1. The CDR3 loop is CASSYGQGGETQYF. In DNA, the CDR3 is TGTGCCAGCAGTTACGGACAGGGGGGAGAGACCCAGTACTTC.

This clone has only a few counts. As DNA, the CDR3 is TGTGCCAGTAGGACAAGAGGGCTTAATGAGTATGGCTACACCTTC. Protein sequence: CASRTRGLNEYGYTF. The chain recombines TRBV19 with TRBJ1-2; D ambiguous. V was pared by 6 bases and J by 5 bases, with 19 bases between. The CDR3 runs to 15 residues. Germline V gene sequence: CDR1 LNHDA, CDR2 SQIVND (reference sequence).

The J gene is TRBJ1-2, the V gene TRBV19; 10 positions match TRBD1. This CDR3 region has 17 residues. The germline V gene has CDR1 LNHDA and CDR2 SQIVND (reference sequence). Unmatched junction bases numbered 18, after V lost 7 bases and J lost 7 bases. The CDR3 DNA reads as TGTGCCAGTACCGAGAACCGGGACAGGGGAGCCCTTGGTGGCTACACCTTC. Its translation: CASTENRDRGALGGYTF.

The chain joins TRBV2 to TRBJ2-7; weak D call: TRBD1 (6 bases). The CDR3 loop spans 14 amino acids. Germline V gives CDR1 SNHLY, CDR2 FYNNEI. V was shortened by 6 bases and J by 4 bases, with 16 bases between the two germline ends. CDR3 amino acids: CASSEQGRSYEQYF. CDR3 nucleotide sequence: TGTGCCAGCAGCGAACAGGGAAGGAGTTACGAGCAGTACTTC. Full variable domain (remainder filled in from reference TRBV2 and TRBJ2-7): EPEVTQTPSHQVTQMGQEVILRCVPISNHLYFYWYRQILGQKVEFLVSFYNNEISEKSEIFDDQFSVERPDGSNFTLKIRSTKLEDSAMYFCASSEQGRSYEQYFGPGTRLTVT.

V gene TRBV7-9 combines with J gene TRBJ1-2; the D gene is possibly TRBD1 (5 bases). The CDR3 length is 13 residues. Germline V gene sequence: CDR1 SEHNR, CDR2 FQNEAQ (reference sequence). The V gene lost 5 bases and the J gene lost 8 bases, with 15 bases spanning the gap. The DNA of the CDR3 is TGTGCCAGCAGCCCGGGGGTGGCAGGCGGCTACACCTTC. It translates to CASSPGVAGGYTF.

This chain connects TRBV18 to TRBJ2-2, with D perhaps matching TRBD2 (5 bases). CDR3 length: 14 amino acids. The V gene's germline CDR1 is KGHSH and CDR2 LQKENI. The V end lost 3 bases, the J end lost 0 bases, and 5 bases lay between the germline ends. CDR3 amino acids: CASSPGANTGELFF. The CDR3, as DNA: TGTGCCAGCTCACCCGGGGCGAACACCGGGGAGCTGTTTTTT.

The chain couples TRBV6-5 to TRBJ1-3, with TRBD1 matching 9 bases. This CDR3 region has 15 residues. Germline CDR1 and CDR2: MNHEY and SVGAGI. V was pared by 6 bases and J by 2 bases, with 5 bases of the junction left unmatched. The CDR3: CASSRQGGTGNTIYF. The DNA for the CDR3 is TGTGCCAGCAGCAGACAGGGGGGGACTGGAAACACCATATATTTT.

The chain is built from TRBV6-1 and TRBJ2-3; TRBD2 matches 7 bases. Germline assignment: CDR1 MNHNS and CDR2 SASEGT. The CDR3 has 18 amino acids. V was pared by 1 base and J by 6 bases, with 16 bases of the junction left unmatched. For the CDR3, the DNA is TGTGCCAGCAGTGAAGTTGGGGCGGGAGTCCTGGGTGGGGATACGCAGTATTTT. Residues: CASSEVGAGVLGGDTQYF.

The V gene is TRBV12-3 or TRBV12-4, the J gene TRBJ1-2; D is uncertain. The CDR3 totals 12 residues. V lost 0 bases and J 7 bases, leaving 6 bases between the germline ends. The CDR3, as DNA: TGTGCCAGCAGTTTAGCGCTCAGTGGCTACACCTTC. Translating gives CASSLALSGYTF.

Here the CDR3 reads CASSQEPTTGAMGTGELFF. The CDR3 DNA follows: TGCGCCAGCAGCCAAGAACCAACGACAGGGGCAATGGGGACCGGGGAGCTGTTTTTT. The J gene is TRBJ2-2, the V gene TRBV4-1, with 8 bases identical to TRBD1. With V trimmed by 0 bases and J by 5 bases, 14 bases remained unmatched. Germline V CDR1 and CDR2: MGHRA, YSYEKL. The CDR3 runs 19 residues.

The V gene is TRBV6-2 or TRBV6-3, the J gene TRBJ2-7, with TRBD2 matching over 7 bases. V lost 6 bases, J lost 3 bases, and 11 bases stayed unmatched. CDR3 length: 15 amino acids. Germline CDR1 and CDR2: MNHEY and SVGEGT. CDR3 in DNA: TGTGCCAGCAGCCGGGGAGGGCCCCCCTACTACGAGCAGTACTTC. The encoded protein is CASSRGGPPYYEQYF.

The rearrangement uses TRBV7-2 and TRBJ1-5; TRBD1 aligns across 7 bases. Looked up from germline, CDR1 is SGHTA and CDR2 is FQGNSA. The CDR3 covers 15 residues. V dropped 5 bases and J dropped 0; count of bases not matched to a gene: 4. The DNA for the CDR3 is TGTGCCAGCAGCCTACAGGGGAATAGCAATCAGCCCCAGCATTTT. Translated: CASSLQGNSNQPQHF.

The chain recombines TRBV2 with TRBJ1-2, with 8 bases aligning to TRBD1. This CDR3 is 13 amino acids long. With 5 bases clipped from V and 6 bases from J, the junction kept 5 bases outside the gene matches. Germline CDR1 SNHLY, CDR2 FYNNEI. The CDR3 here is CASSPQGAHGYTF. The CDR3, as DNA: TGTGCCAGCAGTCCCCAGGGGGCGCATGGCTACACCTTC.

V and J are TRBV29-1 and TRBJ1-1; 10 bases align to TRBD1. This CDR3 spans 12 amino acids. Trimming removed 7 bases from V and 3 bases from J; junction bases left unmatched: 2. The germline V gene encodes CDR1 SQVTM and CDR2 ANQGSEA. The CDR3 region is CSAGQGDTEAFF. CDR3 nucleotide sequence: TGCAGCGCTGGACAGGGGGACACTGAAGCTTTCTTT. Combining the CDR3 with reference TRBV29-1 and TRBJ1-1 gives the whole variable domain SAVISQKPSRDICQRGTSLTIQCQVDSQVTMMFWYRQQPGQSLTLIATANQGSEATYESGFVIDKFPISRPNLTFSTLTVSNMSPEDSSIYLCSAGQGDTEAFFGQGTRLTVV.

This sequence joins TRBV11-2 and TRBJ2-1, with D perhaps TRBD2 (5 bases). This CDR3 region has 16 residues. Trimming took off 1 base at V and 0 bases at J, with 10 bases between the two ends. Germline lookup yields CDR1 SGHAT and CDR2 FQNNGV. The DNA of the CDR3 is TGTGCCAGCAGCTTAGCCGGACTCAGCTCCTACAATGAGCAGTTCTTC. As protein: CASSLAGLSSYNEQFF.